These 10 T cell receptor beta chains were all obtained from the same sample, sequenced in a study of cytomegalovirus exposure and HLA in healthy donors. The PCR made use of 60 Vbeta and 13 Jbeta primers. Profiling relied on immunoSEQ multiplex PCR, and the TCRdb table lists in-frame clones only, not all of them. The sample has approximately 170,000 clones; roughly 80% are singletons. The sequencing input was PBMCs. The receptors derive from a male donor in good health and CMV-seronegative.

V usage is TRBV28 and J usage is TRBJ2-5, with TRBD2 identical over 10 bases. Trimming cost V 6 bases and J 2 bases; bases outside gene matches: 6. This CDR3 comprises 15 residues. Germline assignment: CDR1 MDHEN and CDR2 SYDVKM. In DNA, the CDR3 is TGTGCCAGCAGAAGGACTAGCGGTTTTCAAGAGACCCAGTACTTC. Its protein product is CASRRTSGFQETQYF.

This clone was recorded only once. The DNA of the CDR3 is TGTGCCAGCAGCTCCGGGATCTACTACGAGCAGTACTTC. Translation gives CASSSGIYYEQYF. This chain joins TRBV27 and TRBJ2-7; D is possibly TRBD2 (5 bases). The CDR3 has 13 residues. The germline gives CDR1 MNHEY, CDR2 SMNVEV (reference sequence). V lost 6 bases and J 3 bases, leaving 12 bases between the germline ends.

The V gene is TRBV7-9, the J gene TRBJ2-1, with TRBD2 matching over 7 bases. Per the germline V gene, CDR1 is SEHNR and CDR2 is FQNEAQ (reference sequence). The CDR3 has 16 residues. J lost 9 bases, V lost 1 base, and 12 bases had no gene match. This chain's CDR3 is CASSLDVLAAGSEQFF. The CDR3 DNA sequence: TGTGCCAGCAGCTTAGACGTCCTAGCGGCCGGCAGTGAGCAGTTCTTC.

This clone occurred a few times. The chain recombines TRBV5-1 with TRBJ1-1; D is perhaps TRBD1 (5 bases). The CDR3 totals 14 residues. Germline values: CDR1 SGHRS, CDR2 YFSETQ. With 4 bases removed from V and 1 base from J, the gap between germline ends came to 11 bases. CDR3 nucleotide sequence: TGCGCCAGCAGCCCCGGGGGGGGGAACACTGAAGCTTTCTTT. This translates into CASSPGGGNTEAFF.

This rearrangement joins TRBV28 to TRBJ2-3; 8 nucleotides line up with TRBD2. This CDR3 is 14 amino acids long. The germline gives CDR1 MDHEN, CDR2 SYDVKM. V dropped 8 bases and J dropped 3; count of bases not matched to a gene: 7. In DNA form, the CDR3 reads TGTGCCAGCCTCAGTAGCGGGACAACAGATACGCAGTATTTT. This sequence encodes CASLSSGTTDTQYF. Based on the CDR3 plus reference TRBV28 and TRBJ2-3, the full variable domain is DVKVTQSSRYLVKRTGEKVFLECVQDMDHENMFWYRQDPGLGLRLIYFSYDVKMKEKGDIPEGYSVSREKKERFSLILESASTNQTSMYLCASLSSGTTDTQYFGPGTRLTVL.

V usage is TRBV4-2 and J usage is TRBJ1-2; D not resolved. In germline, CDR1 is LGHNA, CDR2 YNFKEQ. Trimming took 1 base from V and 8 from J, leaving 17 bases between them. The CDR3 covers 15 residues. CDR3: CASSQGPEGSRGYTF. The CDR3 DNA follows: TGTGCCAGCAGCCAAGGACCCGAGGGATCACGAGGCTACACCTTC.

J is TRBJ2-5 and V is TRBV5-1; 8 bases are a match to TRBD1. The trim removed 6 bases at V and 5 bases at J, leaving 9 bases unmatched. The CDR3 is 14 residues long. From germline, CDR1 is SGHRS and CDR2 YFSETQ. CDR3 residues: CASNPDRAGETQYF. The CDR3, as DNA: TGCGCCAGCAACCCGGACAGGGCGGGGGAGACCCAGTACTTC.

This clone was picked up a small number of times. This chain uses TRBV4-3 with TRBJ1-1; TRBD1 is a possible D gene (6 bases). V was cut by 0 bases and J by 1 base, with 9 bases left in between. The CDR3 has 15 residues. Germline loops: CDR1 LGHNA, CDR2 YSLEER. CDR3 loop: CASSQEGQGNTEAFF. The CDR3 nucleotides are TGCGCCAGCAGCCAAGAGGGACAAGGGAACACTGAAGCTTTCTTT.

The CDR3 sequence is CASKRPNTGELFF. In DNA form, the CDR3 reads TGTGCCAGCAAGAGGCCTAACACCGGGGAGCTGTTTTTT. The chain recombines TRBV6-1 with TRBJ2-2; D call uncertain. The length of the CDR3 is 13 residues. Germline CDR1 reads MNHNS; CDR2 reads SASEGT. Trimming took 7 bases from V and 2 from J, leaving 8 bases between them.

This clone has just one count. V gene TRBV27 combines with J gene TRBJ1-2; tentatively, D is TRBD1 (5 bases). The CDR3 contains 15 residues. V lost 7 bases, J lost 4 bases, and 19 bases lay in between. The germline CDR1 and CDR2 sequences are MNHEY and SMNVEV (reference sequence). CDR3 amino acids: CASTSLGTLGYGYTF. CDR3 coding DNA: TGTGCCAGCACCTCACTAGGGACTTTGGGCTATGGCTACACCTTC.